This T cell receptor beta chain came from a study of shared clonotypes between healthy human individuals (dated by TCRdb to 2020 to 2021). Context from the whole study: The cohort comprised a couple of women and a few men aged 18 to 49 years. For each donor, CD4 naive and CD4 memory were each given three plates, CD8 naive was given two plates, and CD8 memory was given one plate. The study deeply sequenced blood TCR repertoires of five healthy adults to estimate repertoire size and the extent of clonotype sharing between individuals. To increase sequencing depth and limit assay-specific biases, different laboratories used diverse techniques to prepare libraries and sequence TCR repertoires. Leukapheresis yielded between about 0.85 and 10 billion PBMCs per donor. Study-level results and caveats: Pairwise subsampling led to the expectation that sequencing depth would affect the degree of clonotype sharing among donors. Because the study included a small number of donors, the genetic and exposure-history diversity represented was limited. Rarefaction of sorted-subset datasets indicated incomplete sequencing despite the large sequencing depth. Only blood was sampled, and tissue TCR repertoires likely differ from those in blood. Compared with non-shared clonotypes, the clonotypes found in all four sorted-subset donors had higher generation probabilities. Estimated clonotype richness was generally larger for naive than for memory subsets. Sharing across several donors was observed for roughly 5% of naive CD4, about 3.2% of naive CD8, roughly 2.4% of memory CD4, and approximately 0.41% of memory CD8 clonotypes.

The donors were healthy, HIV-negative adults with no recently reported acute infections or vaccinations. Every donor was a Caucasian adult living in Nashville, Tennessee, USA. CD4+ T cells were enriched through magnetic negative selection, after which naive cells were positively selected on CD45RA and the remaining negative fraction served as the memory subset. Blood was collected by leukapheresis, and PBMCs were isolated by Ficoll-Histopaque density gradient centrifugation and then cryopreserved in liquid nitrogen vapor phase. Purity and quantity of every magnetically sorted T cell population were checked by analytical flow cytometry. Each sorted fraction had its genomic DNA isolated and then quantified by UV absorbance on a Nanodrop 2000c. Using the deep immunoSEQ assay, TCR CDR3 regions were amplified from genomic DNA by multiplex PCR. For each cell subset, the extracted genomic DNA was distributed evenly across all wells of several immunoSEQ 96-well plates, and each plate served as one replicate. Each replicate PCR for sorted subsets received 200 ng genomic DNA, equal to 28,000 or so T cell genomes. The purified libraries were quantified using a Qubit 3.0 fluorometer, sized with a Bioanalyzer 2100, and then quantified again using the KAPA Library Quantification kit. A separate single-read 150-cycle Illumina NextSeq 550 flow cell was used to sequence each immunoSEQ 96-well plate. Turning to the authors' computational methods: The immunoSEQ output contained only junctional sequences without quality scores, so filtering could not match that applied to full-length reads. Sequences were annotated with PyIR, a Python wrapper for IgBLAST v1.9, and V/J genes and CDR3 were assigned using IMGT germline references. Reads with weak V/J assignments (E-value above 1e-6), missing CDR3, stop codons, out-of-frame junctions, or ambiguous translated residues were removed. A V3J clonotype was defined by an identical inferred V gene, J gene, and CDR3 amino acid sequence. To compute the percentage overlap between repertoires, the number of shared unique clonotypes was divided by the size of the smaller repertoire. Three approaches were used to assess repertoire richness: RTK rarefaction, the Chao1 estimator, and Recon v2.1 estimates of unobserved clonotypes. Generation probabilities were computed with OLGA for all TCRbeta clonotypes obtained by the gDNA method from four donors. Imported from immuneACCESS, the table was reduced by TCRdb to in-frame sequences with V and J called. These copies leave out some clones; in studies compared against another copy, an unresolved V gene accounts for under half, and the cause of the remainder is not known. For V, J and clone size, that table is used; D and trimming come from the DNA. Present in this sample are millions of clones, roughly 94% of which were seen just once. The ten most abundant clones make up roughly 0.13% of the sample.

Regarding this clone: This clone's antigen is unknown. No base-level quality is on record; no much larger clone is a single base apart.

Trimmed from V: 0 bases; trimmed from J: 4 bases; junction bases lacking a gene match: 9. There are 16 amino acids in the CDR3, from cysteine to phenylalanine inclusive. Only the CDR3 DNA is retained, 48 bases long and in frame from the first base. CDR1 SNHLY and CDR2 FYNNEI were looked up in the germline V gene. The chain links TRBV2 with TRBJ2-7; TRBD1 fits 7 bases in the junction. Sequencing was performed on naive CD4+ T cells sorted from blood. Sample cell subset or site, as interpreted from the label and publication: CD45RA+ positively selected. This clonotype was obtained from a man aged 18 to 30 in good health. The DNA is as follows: TGTGCCAGCAGTGAAGCTGCGCCAGGGGGTGGGTACGAGCAGTACTTC. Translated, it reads CASSEAAPGGGYEQYF.